A single sample gave rise to the 18 T cell receptor beta chains below, sequenced in a study of blood T cell repertoires in COVID-19. The table came from immunoSEQ multiplex PCR; TCRdb's copy has only in-frame clones and leaves some out. The sample lists around 150,000 clones; 65% to 85% were seen once. The sequencing sample was made of peripheral blood. The receptors originated from a man in his fifties or sixties with active or convalescent COVID-19.

This chain links TRBV6-6 with TRBJ2-7; perhaps TRBD2 as D (6 bases). Trimming removed 2 bases at V and 7 bases at J, with 9 bases between. The CDR3 contains 12 residues. Germline V gene data show CDR1 as MNHNY and CDR2 as SVGAGI (reference sequence). The CDR3 DNA reads TGTGCCAGCAGTTACCGGGAGCGGGAGCAGTACTTC. Protein sequence: CASSYREREQYF.

The CDR3 loop is CASSLAAGTGTDTQYF. The CDR3 DNA follows: TGTGCCAGCAGCTTGGCGGCGGGGACAGGGACAGATACGCAGTATTTT. This chain joins TRBV5-4 and TRBJ2-3; 9 nucleotides agree with TRBD1. After removal of 0 bases from V and 3 bases from J, the junction contained 5 bases not matched to a gene. This CDR3 is 16 amino acids long. Per germline, CDR1 SGHNT and CDR2 YYREEE (reference sequence).

The CDR3 protein is CASSSWTGSMNTEAFF. CDR3 in DNA: TGCGCCAGCAGCTCATGGACAGGGAGTATGAACACTGAAGCTTTCTTT. V usage is TRBV5-1 and J usage is TRBJ1-1, with 8 bases that match TRBD1. V lost 3 bases to trimming and J lost 0 bases; unmatched junction nucleotides: 7. The germline CDR1 and CDR2 sequences are SGHRS and YFSETQ. CDR3 length: 16 amino acids. Full variable domain (missing parts from reference TRBV5-1 and TRBJ1-1): KAGVTQTPRYLIKTRGQQVTLSCSPISGHRSVSWYQQTPGQGLQFLFEYFSETQRNKGNFPGRFSGRQFSNSRSEMNVSTLELGDSALYLCASSSWTGSMNTEAFFGQGTRLTVV.

This clone has more than one count but fewer than ten. The chain combines TRBV2 with TRBJ2-7; 10 bases agree with TRBD1. The CDR3 covers 14 residues. V lost 9 bases and J lost 4; bases outside the gene matches: 9. CDR1 is SNHLY and CDR2 is FYNNEI in the germline V gene. The DNA of the CDR3 is TGTGCCAGTGACCCGGGACAGGGGTTGTACGAGCAGTACTTC. Residues: CASDPGQGLYEQYF. Full variable domain (missing parts from reference TRBV2 and TRBJ2-7): EPEVTQTPSHQVTQMGQEVILRCVPISNHLYFYWYRQILGQKVEFLVSFYNNEISEKSEIFDDQFSVERPDGSNFTLKIRSTKLEDSAMYFCASDPGQGLYEQYFGPGTRLTVT.

This chain links TRBV9 with TRBJ2-7, with a possible D match to TRBD2 (5 bases). Germline V gene lookup returns CDR1 SGDLS and CDR2 YYNGEE. The CDR3 has 15 amino acids. V dropped 2 bases and J dropped 0 bases, with 12 bases sitting between them. In DNA form, the CDR3 reads TGTGCCAGCAGCGTGACTGGACTGGGCTCCTACGAGCAGTACTTC. Encoded protein: CASSVTGLGSYEQYF. Supplemented by reference TRBV9 and TRBJ2-7, the full variable domain reads DSGVTQTPKHLITATGQRVTLRCSPRSGDLSVYWYQQSLDQGLQFLIQYYNGEERAKGNILERFSAQQFPDLHSELNLSSLELGDSALYFCASSVTGLGSYEQYFGPGTRLTVT.

This rearrangement joins TRBV29-1 to TRBJ2-7, with TRBD2 identical over 8 bases. The CDR3 is 13 residues long. V dropped 8 bases and J dropped 2; count of bases not matched to a gene: 8. In germline, CDR1 is SQVTM, CDR2 ANQGSEA. CDR3 DNA sequence: TGCAGCACCGGGGGGGGTGGAACCTACGAGCAGTACTTC. As protein: CSTGGGGTYEQYF.

The rearrangement uses TRBV7-9 and TRBJ2-7; the match to TRBD1 covers 9 bases. In germline, CDR1 is SEHNR, CDR2 FQNEAQ (reference sequence). The CDR3 loop spans 17 amino acids. V lost 3 bases to trimming and J lost 3 bases; unmatched junction nucleotides: 12. The CDR3 coding sequence is TGTGCCAGCAGCTTCGACAGGGGGAGGAAAACCCTCTACGAGCAGTACTTC. Its translation is CASSFDRGRKTLYEQYF. Variable domain in full (rest from reference TRBV7-9 and TRBJ2-7): DTGVSQNPRHKITKRGQNVTFRCDPISEHNRLYWYRQTLGQGPEFLTYFQNEAQLEKSRLLSDRFSAERPKGSFSTLEIQRTEQGDSAMYLCASSFDRGRKTLYEQYFGPGTRLTVT.

The chain joins TRBV12-3 or TRBV12-4 to TRBJ1-1; maybe TRBD1 (6 bases). With 7 bases removed from V and 0 bases from J, the gap between germline ends came to 9 bases. The CDR3 covers 13 residues. CDR3 residues: CASTWTVNTEAFF. DNA of the CDR3: TGTGCCAGCACTTGGACAGTGAACACTGAAGCTTTCTTT.

The V gene is TRBV27, the J gene TRBJ1-1; D ambiguous. The CDR3 extends over 13 amino acids. V lost 1 base and J lost 1, with 4 bases in between. Germline V gene sequence: CDR1 MNHEY, CDR2 SMNVEV (reference sequence). The DNA of the CDR3 is TGTGCCAGCAGTTTATGGGCGAACACTGAAGCTTTCTTT. Translating gives CASSLWANTEAFF.

The rearrangement joins TRBV5-1 to TRBJ2-1; D might be TRBD1 (6 bases). The V and J ends lost 5 bases and 9 bases respectively, with 15 bases between them. The V gene's germline CDR1 is SGHRS and CDR2 YFSETQ. CDR3 length equals 13 residues. The CDR3 DNA is TGCGCCAGCAGACGGGCAGGGGAAGGTGAGCAGTTCTTC. This translates into CASRRAGEGEQFF.

The V and J genes are TRBV5-5 and TRBJ2-1; tentative D call: TRBD2 (5 bases). The germline V gene encodes CDR1 SGHKS and CDR2 YYEKEE (reference sequence). Trimming took off 3 bases at V and 8 bases at J, with 15 bases between the two ends. CDR3 length equals 14 residues. Here the CDR3 reads CASSSPPLAHEQFF. The CDR3 DNA reads as TGTGCCAGCAGCTCCCCCCCCCTAGCACATGAGCAGTTCTTC.

This chain links TRBV28 with TRBJ1-4; weak D call: TRBD1 (5 bases). The CDR3 runs 14 residues. Trimming left V 7 bases short and J 7 bases short, with 16 bases between. Germline loops: CDR1 MDHEN, CDR2 SYDVKM. The CDR3 DNA follows: TGTGCCAGCATCGGGGGGTTTGGAAGTGAAAAACTGTTTTTT. The encoded protein is CASIGGFGSEKLFF.

V is TRBV7-3 and J is TRBJ1-1; D is unresolved. The CDR3 consists of 17 residues. The germline V gene has CDR1 SGHTA and CDR2 FQGTGA. V lost 3 bases and J lost 3, with 20 bases in between. CDR3 DNA: TGTGCCAGCAGCTTTCATCCTACCAGCCCAGGCGACACTGAAGCTTTCTTT. Its translation: CASSFHPTSPGDTEAFF.

The V gene is TRBV27, the J gene TRBJ2-7; 8 bases line up with TRBD2. The CDR3 is 18 amino acids. Germline CDR1 reads MNHEY; CDR2 reads SMNVEV (reference sequence). After removal of 0 bases from V and 2 bases from J, the junction contained 12 bases not matched to a gene. The CDR3 DNA follows: TGTGCCAGCAGTTTATCGCTTCGGGCGGGAGGACGAACCTACGAGCAGTACTTC. Its protein product is CASSLSLRAGGRTYEQYF.

The J gene is TRBJ1-1, the V gene TRBV2; D not resolved. This CDR3 has 14 amino acids. Between the trimmed V and J ends, which lost 6 bases and 1 base, there was a span of 12 bases. Germline assignment: CDR1 SNHLY and CDR2 FYNNEI. CDR3 in amino acids: CASRPEVGNTEAFF. The CDR3 DNA sequence: TGTGCCAGCAGGCCGGAGGTAGGGAACACTGAAGCTTTCTTT.

Regarding this clone: A read error may produce the germline difference seen at one junction end. The V call is TRBV5-1, the J call TRBJ2-7; 7 bases are shared with TRBD1. The CDR3 consists of 16 residues. Germline V CDR1 and CDR2: SGHRS, YFSETQ. The CDR3 DNA is TGCGCCAGCAGCTTTGGGCGCCAACAGGGGTTCTACGAGCAGTGCTTC. Its protein product is CASSFGRQQGFYEQCF. The whole variable domain, remainder taken from reference TRBV5-1 and TRBJ2-7, is KAGVTQTPRYLIKTRGQQVTLSCSPISGHRSVSWYQQTPGQGLQFLFEYFSETQRNKGNFPGRFSGRQFSNSRSEMNVSTLELGDSALYLCASSFGRQQGFYEQCFGPGTRLTVT.

The chain employs TRBV9 and TRBJ2-5; 9 bases map to TRBD1. This CDR3 comprises 12 residues. The ends lost 8 bases at V and 9 bases at J; junction bases unmatched: 8. The germline CDR1 and CDR2 sequences are SGDLS and YYNGEE. As DNA, the CDR3 is TGTGCCAGTGAGGACAGGGGTAAGGCCCAGTACTTC. Translation gives CASEDRGKAQYF.

The chain uses TRBV4-2 and TRBJ1-2; 7 bases map to TRBD1. Germline V lookup: CDR1 LGHNA, CDR2 YNFKEQ. The ends lost 5 bases at V and 5 bases at J; junction bases unmatched: 5. This CDR3 region has 13 residues. The CDR3 here is CASSYRDSYGYTF. CDR3 nucleotide sequence: TGTGCCAGCAGCTACCGGGACAGTTATGGCTACACCTTC.